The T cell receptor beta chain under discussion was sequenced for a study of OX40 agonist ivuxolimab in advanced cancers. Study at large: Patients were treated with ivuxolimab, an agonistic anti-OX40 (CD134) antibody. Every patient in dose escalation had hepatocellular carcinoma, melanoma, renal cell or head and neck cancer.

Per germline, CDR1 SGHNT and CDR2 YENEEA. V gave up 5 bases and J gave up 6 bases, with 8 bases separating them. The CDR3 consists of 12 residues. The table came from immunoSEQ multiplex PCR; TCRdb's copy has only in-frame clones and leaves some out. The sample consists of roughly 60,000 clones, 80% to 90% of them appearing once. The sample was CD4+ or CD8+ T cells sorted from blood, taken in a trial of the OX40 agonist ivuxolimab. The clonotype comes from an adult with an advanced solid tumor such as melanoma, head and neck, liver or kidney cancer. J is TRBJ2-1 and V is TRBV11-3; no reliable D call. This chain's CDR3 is CASSPGSNEQFF. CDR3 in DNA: TGTGCCAGCAGCCCCGGCAGCAATGAGCAGTTCTTC.